The 16 T cell receptor beta chains presented below share a single source sample, sequenced in a study of human thymus T cells. The method was immunoSEQ multiplex PCR; TCRdb's version includes in-frame clones alone and lacks a portion of them. The sample has approximately 46,000 clones, just under 95% seen once; the top ten hold roughly 0.16%. Sample: blood. All receptors come from a girl less than two years old with a congenital heart defect but otherwise immunologically healthy.

V and J are TRBV6-5 and TRBJ1-2; D unclear. The ends were cut back, 2 bases at V and 2 bases at J, with 6 bases in the middle. The length of the CDR3 is 13 residues. Germline CDR1 and CDR2: MNHEY and SVGAGI. The CDR3: CASSYTSNYGYTF. CDR3 bases: TGTGCCAGCAGTTACACCTCGAACTATGGCTACACCTTC.

The CDR3 reads CASSISGKGSYEQYF. CDR3 in DNA: TGTGCCAGCAGCATAAGCGGGAAGGGCTCCTACGAGCAGTACTTC. The chain has TRBV5-6 and TRBJ2-7; 7 nucleotides align to TRBD2. Germline loops: CDR1 SGHDT, CDR2 YYEEEE. With 4 bases clipped from V and 0 bases from J, the junction kept 7 bases outside the gene matches. This CDR3 has 15 residues.

This clone was recorded once. This CDR3 reads CASSAGTSGFNEQFF. The CDR3 region has the DNA TGTGCCAGCAGTGCCGGGACTAGCGGTTTCAATGAGCAGTTCTTC. The chain combines TRBV27 with TRBJ2-1; 11 nucleotides match TRBD2. In germline, CDR1 is MNHEY, CDR2 SMNVEV (reference sequence). V was clipped by 5 bases and J by 6 bases; unmatched bases: 6. This CDR3 contains 15 residues.

This chain uses TRBV4-3 with TRBJ2-7; D ambiguous. CDR3 length: 13 residues. Per germline, CDR1 LGHNA and CDR2 YSLEER. V was shortened by 4 bases and J by 2 bases, with 9 bases between the two germline ends. The DNA for the CDR3 is TGCGCCAGCAGCCTAAGTCAAACCTACGAGCAGTACTTC. This gives the protein CASSLSQTYEQYF.

The chain has TRBV15 and TRBJ1-2; D gene unclear. V lost 3 bases to trimming and J lost 4 bases, with 12 bases between them. Germline V lookup: CDR1 LNHNV, CDR2 YYDKDF (reference sequence). The CDR3 totals 14 residues. The DNA for the CDR3 is TGTGCCACCAGCAGTTCATTTCCGTTCTATGGCTACACCTTC. Its protein product is CATSSSFPFYGYTF.

The chain employs TRBV9 and TRBJ2-5, with TRBD2 as a possible D gene (6 bases). Trimming shortened V by 4 bases and J by 5 bases, and 15 bases separated the two germline ends. Germline CDR1 is SGDLS and CDR2 is YYNGEE. This CDR3 has 14 residues. CDR3 loop: CASSTRASGETQYF. CDR3 DNA sequence: TGTGCCAGCAGCACCCGCGCGAGCGGGGAGACCCAGTACTTC.

This clone was seen once. CDR3 bases: TGTGCCAGCAGCTTGGCGGGAGCGGGAGCGGGGGAGCAGTACTTC. Amino acids: CASSLAGAGAGEQYF. This sequence joins TRBV5-4 and TRBJ2-7; 8 bases line up with TRBD2. The CDR3 runs 15 residues. Germline loops: CDR1 SGHNT, CDR2 YYREEE (reference sequence). The J segment lost 7 bases and the V segment lost 0 bases, leaving 9 bases of the junction unmatched.

The chain is built from TRBV11-2 and TRBJ2-7; 9 positions agree with TRBD1. The V and J ends lost 7 bases and 4 bases, in that order; junction bases with no gene match: 11. The germline CDR1 and CDR2 sequences are SGHAT and FQNNGV. CDR3 size: 15 residues. This CDR3 is CASTQTTGGGYEQYF. The CDR3 DNA follows: TGTGCCAGCACCCAAACGACAGGGGGAGGGTACGAGCAGTACTTC.

The chain has TRBV6-5 and TRBJ2-5, with a possible D match to TRBD2 (5 bases). Germline loops: CDR1 MNHEY, CDR2 SVGAGI. V shed 0 bases and J shed 5 bases, with 10 bases lying between them. The CDR3 totals 14 residues. The CDR3 region is CASSYSRVEETQYF. As DNA, the CDR3 is TGTGCCAGCAGTTACTCGAGGGTCGAGGAGACCCAGTACTTC.

The chain recombines TRBV5-1 with TRBJ2-1, with 8 positions matching TRBD1. The V segment lost 5 bases and the J segment 9 bases; nucleotides outside the gene matches: 7. Germline V CDR1 and CDR2: SGHRS, YFSETQ. This CDR3 is 13 amino acids long. The CDR3 nucleotides are TGCGCCAGCAGGGCGCTGACAGGGGCTGAGCAGTTCTTC. Encoded protein: CASRALTGAEQFF.

V and J are TRBV5-1 and TRBJ2-1, with D maybe TRBD2 (6 bases). The CDR3 is 18 amino acids. Trimming took off 3 bases at V and 5 bases at J, with 24 bases between the two ends. The V gene's germline CDR1 is SGHRS and CDR2 YFSETQ. DNA of the CDR3: TGCGCCAGCAGCTCGGGACTCCTCCTAGCTCCGGAGGACAATGAGCAGTTCTTC. Translated, it gives CASSSGLLLAPEDNEQFF.

The chain recombines TRBV6-5 with TRBJ2-1; no reliable D call. Germline lookup yields CDR1 MNHEY and CDR2 SVGAGI. The germline V and J ends were trimmed by 0 bases and 2 bases, with 8 bases remaining between them. This CDR3 contains 15 residues. The CDR3 loop is CASSYSRYPYNEQFF. Written as DNA, the CDR3 is TGTGCCAGCAGTTACTCTCGCTACCCCTACAATGAGCAGTTCTTC.

The V and J genes are TRBV27 and TRBJ2-1, with no clear D. Germline loops: CDR1 MNHEY, CDR2 SMNVEV (reference sequence). This CDR3 contains 13 residues. Trimming stripped 0 bases from V and 11 bases from J, with 11 bases between. The CDR3 protein is CASSLSMGRKQFF. CDR3 nucleotides: TGTGCCAGCAGTTTATCGATGGGCCGAAAGCAGTTCTTC.

This CDR3 is CAITSGRFYEQYF. Written as DNA, the CDR3 is TGTGCCATCACTAGCGGGAGATTCTACGAGCAGTACTTC. This chain connects TRBV10-3 to TRBJ2-7; 10 bases are shared with TRBD2. The V and J ends lost 7 bases and 3 bases, in that order; junction bases with no gene match: 3. This CDR3 is 13 amino acids long. Looked up from germline, CDR1 is ENHRY and CDR2 is SYGVKD.

The V and J genes are TRBV20-1 and TRBJ2-1; D is unclear. The V end was cut by 5 bases, the J end by 4 bases, with 3 bases between. The CDR3 contains 10 residues. Germline CDR1 DFQATT, CDR2 SNEGSKA (reference sequence). DNA of the CDR3: TGCAGTGCTTTTTACAATGAGCAGTTCTTC. It is translated as CSAFYNEQFF.

This rearrangement joins TRBV28 to TRBJ1-2; D might be TRBD1 (5 bases). CDR1 is MDHEN and CDR2 is SYDVKM in the germline V gene. Between the trimmed V and J ends, which lost 4 bases and 4 bases, there was a span of 13 bases. The CDR3 runs 14 residues. CDR3 region: CASSSMGVLYGYTF. DNA for the CDR3: TGTGCCAGCAGTTCCATGGGGGTTCTCTATGGCTACACCTTC.